This TCR beta chain was captured by sequencing in a study of control samples from healthy donors and cancer patients. Libraries were prepared by immunoSEQ multiplex PCR; TCRdb keeps only in-frame clonotypes and omits some of them. The data show 130,000 to 150,000 clones, about 94% seen once. This sequence originates from a man aged 60 to 75 with colorectal cancer. Sequencing was performed on PBMCs.

Written as DNA, the CDR3 is TGTGCCAGCAGCCTATCTCCGGGACAGATGGACACTGAAGCTTTCTTT. Residues: CASSLSPGQMDTEAFF. V is TRBV7-2 and J is TRBJ1-1, with TRBD1 matching over 7 bases. V gave up 5 bases and J gave up 3 bases; unmatched junction bases: 12. This CDR3 comprises 16 residues. The germline gives CDR1 SGHTA, CDR2 FQGNSA.